This T cell receptor (beta chain) comes out of a study of graft-versus-host responses after intestinal transplantation. Overall study context: Every recipient had anti-thymocyte globulin induction and approximately three years of tacrolimus plus steroids.

General study results and limits: Some GvH clones appeared in ileal mucosa or blood before recipient bone marrow. Those patients showing graft-donor T cell macrochimerism displayed high graft-versus-host to host-versus-graft clonal ratios in allografts.

Of note for this clone: Its antigen remains unknown.

Data came from immunoSEQ multiplex PCR; TCRdb stores just in-frame clones and leaves some out. The sample holds approximately 99,000 clones; approximately 90% are singletons and the top ten take roughly 0.069%. CDR1 and CDR2 (germline): SGHRS, YFSETQ. Unmatched junction bases numbered 13, after V lost 3 bases and J lost 0 bases. The CDR3 loop spans 19 amino acids. The sample here was unstimulated CD8+ T cells sorted from spleen or lymph node cells, taken before transplant. The J gene is TRBJ1-1, the V gene TRBV5-1; 11 bases fit TRBD1. The source of this sequence is a human donor who was the organ donor for an intestinal transplant. CDR3 region: CASSSPGQGVEDLNTEAFF. In nucleotides, the CDR3 is TGCGCCAGCAGCTCCCCGGGACAGGGGGTCGAGGATTTGAACACTGAAGCTTTCTTT.